This T cell receptor beta chain stems from a study of shared clonotypes between healthy human individuals. The CDR3 loop spans 11 amino acids. The ends were cut back, 5 bases at V and 5 bases at J, with 3 bases in the middle. Germline loops: CDR1 MDHEN, CDR2 SYDVKM. Sorted subsets were amplified in replicate PCRs using approximately 200 ng DNA, about 30,000 T cell genomes. In the study's own analysis: Filtering of immunoSEQ junctional sequences could not match full-length read filtering. Only in-frame clones appear in the TCRdb table, and some are missing; sequencing was by immunoSEQ multiplex PCR. The DNA was the basis for D and trimming; V, J and clone size are from that table. This sample has over 2,000,000 clones, with 85% to 95% found just once. Study-level points and caveats: For sorted subsets, rarefaction showed incomplete sequencing despite large depth.

Naive CD8 cells lacked CD45RO and underwent positive selection for CCR7, leaving out terminally differentiated effector memory CD45RA+ cells. Nashville, Tennessee was home to all donors, who were Caucasian adults. As for this clone: Its cognate antigen is unknown.

V is TRBV28 and J is TRBJ1-4; D remains unclear. Sequences were obtained from naive CD8+ T cells from PBMCs. The source is a man younger than 35 in good health. Some clones in this sample may be carry-over from other donors' samples. The CDR3 coding sequence is TGTGCCAGCAGTAAGAATGAAAAACTGTTTTTT. It specifies CASSKNEKLFF.